This record looks at one T cell receptor (beta chain) sequence and its context. The sample is drawn from a study of blood T cells in healthy people across ages. Germline CDR1 and CDR2: SNHLY and FYNNEI. Trimming took off 7 bases at V and 0 bases at J, with 17 bases between the two ends. The CDR3 length is 16 residues. A second PCR of roughly 7 to 11 cycles used a sample-barcoded 5' primer and a J-beta primer mix. MiXCR, run by TCRdb on the 5' RACE reads, gives a single entry per CDR3 protein. Of 1.2 million to 1.5 million distinct CDR3 sequences in the sample, 59% were seen once. The clonotype comes from a young man in good health. The sequencing input was blood. This chain links TRBV2 with TRBJ2-3, with a tentative D call TRBD1 (5 bases). DNA for the CDR3: TGTGCCAGCACCCCACAGGTTGCGGTGAGCACAGATACGCAGTATTTT. Its translation is CASTPQVAVSTDTQYF.